The rows below give T cell receptor beta chains drawn from one sample of a study of cytomegalovirus exposure and HLA in healthy donors. TCRdb keeps only in-frame clones here, not all; method: immunoSEQ multiplex PCR. The sample consists of under 150,000 clones, about 70% of them appearing once. Material: PBMCs. The receptors were gathered from a middle-aged woman in good health and CMV-seronegative. CDR3s include the opening cysteine and the closing phenylalanine or tryptophan. Each record gives: clone size, D gene, V gene, J gene, CDR3 length, CDR3 DNA, CDR3 protein. The D gene is left open where the match is weak. Clone size appears in some rows only: once, few, many, or a class for an expanded clone.

size: NA; D: NA; V: TRBV18; J: TRBJ2-5; length: 14; DNA: TGTGCCAGCTCAGGATCAGGGATCCAAGAGACCCAGTACTTC; CDR3: CASSGSGIQETQYF
size: once; D: TRBD2; V: TRBV19; J: TRBJ2-7; length: 15; DNA: TGTGCCAGTAGTTCCTGGCGGGGGGCTTCCTACGAGCAGTACTTC; CDR3: CASSSWRGASYEQYF
size: NA; D: NA; V: TRBV6-1; J: TRBJ2-3; length: 14; DNA: TGTGCCGTTGGGAAGAACAGGGCCACAGATACGCAGTATTTT; CDR3: CAVGKNRATDTQYF
size: NA; D: NA; V: TRBV9; J: TRBJ1-6; length: 12; DNA: TGTGCCAGCAGCGCTACAGGCTACCCCCTCCACTTT; CDR3: CASSATGYPLHF
size: NA; D: TRBD1; V: TRBV19; J: TRBJ1-5; length: 15; DNA: TGTGCCAGTAGTATAGATTCGACAGGGTATCAGCCCCAGCATTTT; CDR3: CASSIDSTGYQPQHF
size: NA; D: TRBD2; V: TRBV19; J: TRBJ2-5; length: 15; DNA: TGTGCCAGTAGTATGCCCGGGACTAGCGAGGAGACCCAGTACTTC; CDR3: CASSMPGTSEETQYF
size: NA; D: NA; V: TRBV11-2; J: TRBJ1-1; length: 13; DNA: TGTGCCAGCAGCTTAGCATCGTCAGGGGAAGCTTTCTTT; CDR3: CASSLASSGEAFF
size: NA; D: NA; V: TRBV7-9; J: TRBJ1-1; length: 14; DNA: TGTGCCAGCAGCTTAGTGCCGGGTAACACTGAAGCTTTCTTT; CDR3: CASSLVPGNTEAFF
size: NA; D: NA; V: TRBV2; J: TRBJ1-1; length: 13; DNA: TGTGCCAGCAGCACTATAGGTGACACTGAAGCTTTCTTT; CDR3: CASSTIGDTEAFF
size: NA; D: NA; V: TRBV27; J: TRBJ1-2; length: 14; DNA: TGTGCCAGCAGTTTATCATACGAAAGAGGCGGCTACACCTTC; CDR3: CASSLSYERGGYTF
size: NA; D: TRBD2; V: TRBV7-9; J: TRBJ2-7; length: 16; DNA: TGTGCCAGCAGTGCCCCACTAGCGGGGGGTAGCTACGAGCAGTACTTC; CDR3: CASSAPLAGGSYEQYF
size: NA; D: NA; V: TRBV4-1; J: TRBJ2-3; length: 14; DNA: TGCGCCAGCAGCCAGCCTACTCGGTCAGATACGCAGTATTTT; CDR3: CASSQPTRSDTQYF
size: NA; D: TRBD1; V: TRBV11-2; J: TRBJ1-2; length: 17; DNA: TGTGCCAGCACCAAAACCGGGACAGGGGGCTACGTGTATGGCTACACCTTC; CDR3: CASTKTGTGGYVYGYTF
size: NA; D: NA; V: TRBV6-1; J: TRBJ2-7; length: 15; DNA: TGTGCCAGCAGTGAAGACCCAGGGGACCGCTACGAGCAGTACTTC; CDR3: CASSEDPGDRYEQYF
size: NA; D: NA; V: TRBV4-2; J: TRBJ1-2; length: 16; DNA: TGTGCCAGCAGCCAAGATTTTTACATAATGGACTATGGCTACACCTTC; CDR3: CASSQDFYIMDYGYTF
size: NA; D: TRBD2; V: TRBV7-9; J: TRBJ2-5; length: 18; DNA: TGTGCCAGCAGCCTTGCTCTAGCGGGGGGGCCGGGAAAAGAGACCCAGTACTTC; CDR3: CASSLALAGGPGKETQYF
size: NA; D: TRBD1; V: TRBV4-2; J: TRBJ1-5; length: 14; DNA: TGTGCCAGCAGTCACAGGGGGAACAATCAGCCCCAGCATTTT; CDR3: CASSHRGNNQPQHF
size: NA; D: NA; V: TRBV18; J: TRBJ1-1; length: 13; DNA: TGTGCCAGCTCACCACCCCAGAACACTGAAGCTTTCTTT; CDR3: CASSPPQNTEAFF
size: once; D: TRBD1; V: TRBV18; J: TRBJ2-2; length: 16; DNA: TGTGCCAGCTCACCACGAGGACAGGGAAACACCGGGGAGCTGTTTTTT; CDR3: CASSPRGQGNTGELFF
size: NA; D: NA; V: TRBV27; J: TRBJ2-7; length: 14; DNA: TGTGCCAGCAGTTTAAGTCAGAATCCGTACGAGCAGTACTTC; CDR3: CASSLSQNPYEQYF
size: NA; D: TRBD1; V: TRBV5-1; J: TRBJ2-3; length: 15; DNA: TGCGCCAGCAGTCCCGGGACAGTGAGGGCAGATACGCAGTATTTT; CDR3: CASSPGTVRADTQYF
size: NA; D: NA; V: TRBV6-1; J: TRBJ1-1; length: 15; DNA: TGTGCCAGCAGTGAATTTGGGGATGCGGGCACTGAAGCTTTCTTT; CDR3: CASSEFGDAGTEAFF
size: few; D: NA; V: TRBV7-8; J: TRBJ1-2; length: 14; DNA: TGTGCCAGCAGCTTAGGGGGGGACGACTATGGCTACACCTTC; CDR3: CASSLGGDDYGYTF
size: NA; D: TRBD2; V: TRBV4-1; J: TRBJ2-1; length: 15; DNA: TGCGCCAGCAGCCGGGTATCGGGAGGAGGGAATGAGCAGTTCTTC; CDR3: CASSRVSGGGNEQFF
size: NA; D: NA; V: TRBV10-3; J: TRBJ1-2; length: 12; DNA: TGTGCCATTCTCGGCGGTAACTATGGCTACACCTTC; CDR3: CAILGGNYGYTF
size: few; D: NA; V: TRBV2; J: TRBJ2-7; length: 13; DNA: TGTGCCAGCACCGAGGGGGTTAACTACGAGCAGTACTTC; CDR3: CASTEGVNYEQYF
size: NA; D: NA; V: TRBV5-1; J: TRBJ2-7; length: 14; DNA: TGCGCCAGCAGCTTGGCTTTAGAGAGAAACGAGCAGTACTTC; CDR3: CASSLALERNEQYF
size: NA; D: NA; V: TRBV5-1; J: TRBJ2-5; length: 13; DNA: TGCGCCAGCAGCTCCGGGGGAGGAGAGACCCAGTACTTC; CDR3: CASSSGGGETQYF
size: NA; D: NA; V: TRBV14; J: TRBJ2-6; length: 15; DNA: TGTGCCAGCAGCCTAAGGGGATCTGGGGCCAACGTCCTGACTTTC; CDR3: CASSLRGSGANVLTF
size: once; D: NA; V: TRBV4-2; J: TRBJ2-7; length: 19; DNA: TGTGCCAGCAGCCAAGATAACGGTATCGGGCTAGCCTCCTCCTACGAGCAGTACTTC; CDR3: CASSQDNGIGLASSYEQYF
size: once; D: NA; V: TRBV18; J: TRBJ1-2; length: 14; DNA: TGTGCCAGCTCACCACCTACGGTTACTTATGGCTACACCTTC; CDR3: CASSPPTVTYGYTF
size: NA; D: TRBD1; V: TRBV6-1; J: TRBJ1-2; length: 16; DNA: TGTGCCAGCAGTGATGCACCGGGACAGGGGAACTATGGCTACACCTTC; CDR3: CASSDAPGQGNYGYTF
size: NA; D: NA; V: TRBV5-1; J: TRBJ2-7; length: 14; DNA: TGCGCCAGCGGGCCGGGGTTTTCGACCTACGAGCAGTACTTC; CDR3: CASGPGFSTYEQYF
size: NA; D: NA; V: TRBV5-1; J: TRBJ2-1; length: 14; DNA: TGCGCCAGCAGCGGCGGGACAGCGTACAATGAGCAGTTCTTC; CDR3: CASSGGTAYNEQFF
size: NA; D: NA; V: TRBV15; J: TRBJ1-4; length: 13; DNA: TGTGCCACCAGCAGAGCAGGAAATGAAAAACTGTTTTTT; CDR3: CATSRAGNEKLFF
size: NA; D: NA; V: TRBV9; J: TRBJ2-3; length: 16; DNA: TGTGCCAGCAGCGTAGGGTTTAGCGGTTACACAGATACGCAGTATTTT; CDR3: CASSVGFSGYTDTQYF